The rows below give T cell receptor beta chains drawn from one sample of a study of human T cells and chemical hapten exposure. One entry per CDR3 protein, called by TCRdb with MiXCR from the RACE reads. The sample includes a few hundred thousand distinct CDR3 sequences, around 6% of them seen just once. The starting material was whole blood, obtained in connection with sensitization to the hapten diphenylcyclopropenone (DPC). The receptors originated from a young woman with alopecia areata. Some clones in this sample may be carry-over from other donors' samples. The CDR3 runs from the conserved cysteine through the conserved F or W. The D gene is left open where the match is weak. Only part of the rows carry a size: once, few, many, or a class if the clone is expanded.

clone size: many; D gene: TRBD1; J gene: TRBJ1-3; V gene: TRBV5-6; CDR3 length: 15; CDR3 DNA: TGTGCCAGCAGCTTGAGGGGACAGTCTGGAAACACCATATATTTT; CDR3 protein: CASSLRGQSGNTIYF
clone size: many; D gene: -; J gene: TRBJ2-7; V gene: TRBV12-3/TRBV12-4; CDR3 length: 14; CDR3 DNA: TGTGCCAGCAGGGGGGGTCTACTTCCCTACGAGCAGTACTTC; CDR3 protein: CASRGGLLPYEQYF
clone size: many; D gene: -; J gene: TRBJ2-3; V gene: TRBV6-2/TRBV6-3; CDR3 length: 14; CDR3 DNA: TGTGCCAGCAGCCGCGGGGAGCCCACAGATACGCAGTATTTT; CDR3 protein: CASSRGEPTDTQYF
clone size: few; D gene: -; J gene: TRBJ1-6; V gene: TRBV12-3/TRBV12-4; CDR3 length: 13; CDR3 DNA: TGTGCCAGCCTTCAATCCCCATCCTCACCCCTCCACTTT; CDR3 protein: CASLQSPSSPLHF
clone size: few; D gene: -; J gene: TRBJ2-4; V gene: TRBV7-2; CDR3 length: 13; CDR3 DNA: TGTGCCAGCAGCCTCCGGCGGAGAGACATTCAGTACTTC; CDR3 protein: CASSLRRRDIQYF
clone size: few; D gene: TRBD1; J gene: TRBJ2-5; V gene: TRBV5-1; CDR3 length: 14; CDR3 DNA: TGCGCCAGCAGCTCCGTGACCAGGGGGGAGACCCAGTACTTC; CDR3 protein: CASSSVTRGETQYF
clone size: many; D gene: TRBD1; J gene: TRBJ1-5; V gene: TRBV6-9; CDR3 length: 16; CDR3 DNA: TGTGCCAGCAGTCATGGGACAGGGGGCTTCCATCAGCCCCAGCATTTT; CDR3 protein: CASSHGTGGFHQPQHF
clone size: -; D gene: -; J gene: TRBJ1-1; V gene: TRBV6-2/TRBV6-3; CDR3 length: 14; CDR3 DNA: TGTGCCAGCAGTTACGGGACCCATGTCGCTGAAGCTTTCTTT; CDR3 protein: CASSYGTHVAEAFF
clone size: many; D gene: -; J gene: TRBJ1-2; V gene: TRBV5-1; CDR3 length: 13; CDR3 DNA: TGCGCCAGCAGCCAGGAGAATAACTATGGCTACACCTTC; CDR3 protein: CASSQENNYGYTF
clone size: many; D gene: -; J gene: TRBJ1-2; V gene: TRBV9; CDR3 length: 13; CDR3 DNA: TGTGCCAGCAGCGTGGCCAGGAACTATGGCTACACCTTC; CDR3 protein: CASSVARNYGYTF
clone size: many; D gene: -; J gene: TRBJ2-3; V gene: TRBV11-2; CDR3 length: 15; CDR3 DNA: TGTGCCAGCAGAAGGTGGGGGGGGGCCACAGATACGCAGTATTTT; CDR3 protein: CASRRWGGATDTQYF
clone size: -; D gene: -; J gene: TRBJ2-1; V gene: TRBV29-1; CDR3 length: 13; CDR3 DNA: TGCACCATAAGGGAACAGAATCACAATGAGCAGTTCTTC; CDR3 protein: CTIREQNHNEQFF
clone size: many; D gene: TRBD1; J gene: TRBJ1-3; V gene: TRBV29-1; CDR3 length: 18; CDR3 DNA: TGCAGCGTTGAAGAGTCACGGGCGAACAGGGGGCGAGGAAACACCATATATTTT; CDR3 protein: CSVEESRANRGRGNTIYF
clone size: few; D gene: TRBD2; J gene: TRBJ2-1; V gene: TRBV5-1; CDR3 length: 20; CDR3 DNA: TGCGCCAGCAGCTTGGACCCTCCGGCTAGCGGGGCCAGCTCCTACAATGAGCAGTTCTTC; CDR3 protein: CASSLDPPASGASSYNEQFF
clone size: few; D gene: -; J gene: TRBJ2-1; V gene: TRBV11-2; CDR3 length: 18; CDR3 DNA: TGTGCCAGCAGCTTAGCCGGGGTCGTCAGAGGCTCCTACAATGAGCAGTTCTTC; CDR3 protein: CASSLAGVVRGSYNEQFF
clone size: -; D gene: -; J gene: TRBJ2-3; V gene: TRBV5-5; CDR3 length: 14; CDR3 DNA: TGTGCCAGCAGCTGGCCTGTGGGCACAGATACGCAGTATTTT; CDR3 protein: CASSWPVGTDTQYF
clone size: many; D gene: -; J gene: TRBJ1-1; V gene: TRBV18; CDR3 length: 15; CDR3 DNA: TGTGCCAGCTCACCACCGAACAGGGTGAACACTGAAGCTTTCTTT; CDR3 protein: CASSPPNRVNTEAFF
clone size: few; D gene: -; J gene: TRBJ2-6; V gene: TRBV28; CDR3 length: 16; CDR3 DNA: TGTGCCAGCAGTCTCCCCGCGGGGGCCGGGGCCAACGTCCTGACTTTC; CDR3 protein: CASSLPAGAGANVLTF
clone size: -; D gene: -; J gene: TRBJ1-1; V gene: TRBV7-9; CDR3 length: 13; CDR3 DNA: TGTGCCAGCTCTGTCGGGGGTGACACTGAAGCTTTCTTT; CDR3 protein: CASSVGGDTEAFF
clone size: -; D gene: TRBD2; J gene: TRBJ2-3; V gene: TRBV15; CDR3 length: 16; CDR3 DNA: TGTGCCACCAGCCACGGGCGGGGGGGCCCCGGTGATACGCAGTATTTT; CDR3 protein: CATSHGRGGPGDTQYF
clone size: -; D gene: TRBD2; J gene: TRBJ2-7; V gene: TRBV20-1; CDR3 length: 15; CDR3 DNA: TGCAGTGCTAGGGCCGGGACTAGCGGGAACTACGAGCAGTACTTC; CDR3 protein: CSARAGTSGNYEQYF
clone size: few; D gene: -; J gene: TRBJ2-7; V gene: TRBV3-1; CDR3 length: 14; CDR3 DNA: TGTGCCAGCAGCCAAGGACGCAAGCTCACAGACACGTACTTC; CDR3 protein: CASSQGRKLTDTYF
clone size: -; D gene: TRBD1; J gene: TRBJ1-5; V gene: TRBV6-2/TRBV6-3; CDR3 length: 14; CDR3 DNA: TGTGCCACCACACAGGGGGCGGGCAATCAGCCCCAGCATTTT; CDR3 protein: CATTQGAGNQPQHF
clone size: many; D gene: -; J gene: TRBJ1-5; V gene: TRBV20-1; CDR3 length: 13; CDR3 DNA: TGCAGTGCTAGAGAGGGATTCCAGCAGCCCCAGCATTTT; CDR3 protein: CSAREGFQQPQHF
clone size: -; D gene: -; J gene: TRBJ2-3; V gene: TRBV4-3; CDR3 length: 16; CDR3 DNA: TGCGCCAGCAGCCAAGAACCCAGAGCGCGCACAGATACGCAGTATTTT; CDR3 protein: CASSQEPRARTDTQYF
clone size: -; D gene: -; J gene: TRBJ2-3; V gene: TRBV6-5; CDR3 length: 15; CDR3 DNA: TGTGCCAGCAGTTACTCGAACAGGGGCACAGATACGCAGTATTTT; CDR3 protein: CASSYSNRGTDTQYF
clone size: many; D gene: -; J gene: TRBJ2-3; V gene: TRBV11-2; CDR3 length: 15; CDR3 DNA: TGTGCCAGCAGCTTACCGGGGTTGTCGACAGATACGCAGTATTTT; CDR3 protein: CASSLPGLSTDTQYF
clone size: many; D gene: TRBD1; J gene: TRBJ1-3; V gene: TRBV27; CDR3 length: 15; CDR3 DNA: TGTGCCAGCAGTTTATATGGGACAGGGGGAAACACCATATATTTT; CDR3 protein: CASSLYGTGGNTIYF
clone size: many; D gene: -; J gene: TRBJ2-3; V gene: TRBV6-6; CDR3 length: 15; CDR3 DNA: TGTGCCAGCAGTTCCTCGAGGGCTAGCGTGGATACGCAGTATTTT; CDR3 protein: CASSSSRASVDTQYF
clone size: many; D gene: -; J gene: TRBJ2-5; V gene: TRBV28; CDR3 length: 16; CDR3 DNA: TGTGCCAGCAGTCCCCCAGGGGCGTTCGTACAAGAGACCCAGTACTTC; CDR3 protein: CASSPPGAFVQETQYF
clone size: many; D gene: -; J gene: TRBJ1-5; V gene: TRBV20-1; CDR3 length: 16; CDR3 DNA: TGCAGTGCTAGAGATTCCCTTTTGCATAGCAATCAGCCCCAGCATTTT; CDR3 protein: CSARDSLLHSNQPQHF
clone size: few; D gene: -; J gene: TRBJ2-1; V gene: TRBV4-3; CDR3 length: 15; CDR3 DNA: TGCGCCAGCAGCCAAGATTCTATCCCTGGCAATGAGCAGTTCTTC; CDR3 protein: CASSQDSIPGNEQFF
clone size: many; D gene: -; J gene: TRBJ1-3; V gene: TRBV10-3; CDR3 length: 14; CDR3 DNA: TGTGCCTCTACGGACGGGGGGCCTGGAAACACCATATATTTT; CDR3 protein: CASTDGGPGNTIYF
clone size: -; D gene: -; J gene: TRBJ2-5; V gene: TRBV27; CDR3 length: 13; CDR3 DNA: TGTGCCAGCAGTCAACTTAGCGTGGAGACCCAGTACTTC; CDR3 protein: CASSQLSVETQYF
clone size: many; D gene: TRBD1; J gene: TRBJ1-2; V gene: TRBV12-3/TRBV12-4; CDR3 length: 14; CDR3 DNA: TGTGCCAGCAGTTTACGGACAGGGATAGATGGCTACACCTTC; CDR3 protein: CASSLRTGIDGYTF
clone size: many; D gene: TRBD1; J gene: TRBJ2-7; V gene: TRBV20-1; CDR3 length: 12; CDR3 DNA: TGCAGTGCTGACAGGGCTGTTGGCGAGCAGTACTTC; CDR3 protein: CSADRAVGEQYF
clone size: many; D gene: -; J gene: TRBJ2-6; V gene: TRBV5-1; CDR3 length: 16; CDR3 DNA: TGCGCCAGCAGCTTGGGGCAGGCGGCCGGGGCCAACGTCCTGACTTTC; CDR3 protein: CASSLGQAAGANVLTF
clone size: many; D gene: TRBD1; J gene: TRBJ1-2; V gene: TRBV7-2; CDR3 length: 13; CDR3 DNA: TGTGCCAGCAGCCCGCGGACAGGGGAAGGCTACACCTTC; CDR3 protein: CASSPRTGEGYTF
clone size: many; D gene: TRBD1; J gene: TRBJ1-1; V gene: TRBV9; CDR3 length: 15; CDR3 DNA: TGTGCCAGCAGCGTGGGACCGGGACAGGGCTATGAAGCTTTCTTT; CDR3 protein: CASSVGPGQGYEAFF
clone size: -; D gene: -; J gene: TRBJ2-3; V gene: TRBV24-1; CDR3 length: 14; CDR3 DNA: TGTGCCACCAGTGATTTTGGTCAGACACATACGCAGTATTTT; CDR3 protein: CATSDFGQTHTQYF
clone size: few; D gene: -; J gene: TRBJ2-1; V gene: TRBV12-3/TRBV12-4; CDR3 length: 15; CDR3 DNA: TGTGCCAGCAGCTTACACCACAGAAGCTACAATGAGCAGTTCTTC; CDR3 protein: CASSLHHRSYNEQFF
clone size: few; D gene: TRBD1; J gene: TRBJ1-2; V gene: TRBV4-3; CDR3 length: 19; CDR3 DNA: TGCGCCAGCAGCCGCGATTTCCCGGGACAGCTGGGCCCTAACTATGGCTACACCTTC; CDR3 protein: CASSRDFPGQLGPNYGYTF
clone size: -; D gene: -; J gene: TRBJ2-3; V gene: TRBV5-4; CDR3 length: 15; CDR3 DNA: TGTGCCAGCACTCTTGTGGATTCCCCCACAGATACGCAGTATTTT; CDR3 protein: CASTLVDSPTDTQYF
clone size: few; D gene: TRBD1; J gene: TRBJ1-1; V gene: TRBV6-5; CDR3 length: 16; CDR3 DNA: TGTGCCAGCAGTTACACTACGGGACAGGGGTCCACTGAAGCTTTCTTT; CDR3 protein: CASSYTTGQGSTEAFF
clone size: -; D gene: TRBD1; J gene: TRBJ1-6; V gene: TRBV29-1; CDR3 length: 13; CDR3 DNA: TGCAGCGTAAGGACAGGGAGAAATTCACCCCTCCACTTT; CDR3 protein: CSVRTGRNSPLHF
clone size: -; D gene: -; J gene: TRBJ1-4; V gene: TRBV29-1; CDR3 length: 11; CDR3 DNA: TGCAGCGTTCTTGAAGGTGAAAAACTGTTTTTT; CDR3 protein: CSVLEGEKLFF
clone size: -; D gene: -; J gene: TRBJ2-3; V gene: TRBV14; CDR3 length: 15; CDR3 DNA: TGTGCCAGCAGCCAGAACAGAGCTAGCACAGATACGCAGTATTTT; CDR3 protein: CASSQNRASTDTQYF
clone size: -; D gene: -; J gene: TRBJ2-3; V gene: TRBV7-2; CDR3 length: 17; CDR3 DNA: TGTGCCAGCAGCTTAGATTCGGCGGGGGCCCTCCCAGATACGCAGTATTTT; CDR3 protein: CASSLDSAGALPDTQYF
clone size: few; D gene: -; J gene: TRBJ1-1; V gene: TRBV6-2/TRBV6-3; CDR3 length: 13; CDR3 DNA: TGTGCCAGCAGGGGACTGTTGAACACTGAAGCTTTCTTT; CDR3 protein: CASRGLLNTEAFF
clone size: many; D gene: -; J gene: TRBJ1-1; V gene: TRBV6-5; CDR3 length: 12; CDR3 DNA: TGTGCCAGCCTGGGGGGGGGGACTGAAGCTTTCTTT; CDR3 protein: CASLGGGTEAFF
clone size: -; D gene: -; J gene: TRBJ1-3; V gene: TRBV7-9; CDR3 length: 18; CDR3 DNA: TGTGCCAGCAGCTTAGTAGGGTCCGGAGAAGGCTCTGGAAACACCATATATTTT; CDR3 protein: CASSLVGSGEGSGNTIYF
clone size: many; D gene: -; J gene: TRBJ1-4; V gene: TRBV14; CDR3 length: 13; CDR3 DNA: TGTGCCAGCAGCCAGGGGGCGAATGAAAAACTGTTTTTT; CDR3 protein: CASSQGANEKLFF
clone size: many; D gene: -; J gene: TRBJ1-1; V gene: TRBV6-2/TRBV6-3; CDR3 length: 14; CDR3 DNA: TGTGCCAGCAGCTACACGCAGGTGAACACTGAAGCTTTCTTT; CDR3 protein: CASSYTQVNTEAFF
clone size: few; D gene: TRBD1; J gene: TRBJ2-3; V gene: TRBV2; CDR3 length: 12; CDR3 DNA: TGTGCTACAGGGGGCGGAGGAGATACGCAGTATTTT; CDR3 protein: CATGGGGDTQYF
clone size: -; D gene: -; J gene: TRBJ2-7; V gene: TRBV29-1; CDR3 length: 14; CDR3 DNA: TGCAGCGTTGGGCGGAGGGGTGTAGGATACGAGCAGTACTTC; CDR3 protein: CSVGRRGVGYEQYF